This T cell receptor (beta chain) was found in a study of memory CD4+ T cells and cytomegalovirus serostatus. Turning to the study itself: Donors were healthy Belgian adults, 10 or so CMV seropositive and fewer than 30 seronegative.

TCRdb keeps only in-frame clones here, not all; method: immunoSEQ multiplex PCR. The data show about 56,000 clones, with 60% to 75% seen just once and roughly 3% held by the top ten. CDR1 and CDR2 from the germline V gene are MDHEN and SYDVKM. The V gene lost 5 bases and the J gene lost 13 bases, with 18 bases spanning the gap. This CDR3 spans 13 amino acids. The sort gate was single viable CD3+CD4+CD8-CD45RO+ cells for memory CD4+ T cells. Whole-study results and caveats: About 40% of the roughly 160 known CMV-associated TCRbeta sequences appeared in CD4+ memory. The CMV-associated TCR signature appears largely within the CD4+ memory repertoire.

About this clone itself: Antigen unknown.

This clonotype was obtained from an adult in good health and CMV-seropositive. The chain joins TRBV28 to TRBJ1-5, with D unclear. Input material: memory CD4+ T cells from blood. Here the CDR3 reads CASSGVPGTFQHF. The DNA of the CDR3 is TGTGCCAGCAGTGGGGTACCGGGTACTTTTCAGCATTTT.